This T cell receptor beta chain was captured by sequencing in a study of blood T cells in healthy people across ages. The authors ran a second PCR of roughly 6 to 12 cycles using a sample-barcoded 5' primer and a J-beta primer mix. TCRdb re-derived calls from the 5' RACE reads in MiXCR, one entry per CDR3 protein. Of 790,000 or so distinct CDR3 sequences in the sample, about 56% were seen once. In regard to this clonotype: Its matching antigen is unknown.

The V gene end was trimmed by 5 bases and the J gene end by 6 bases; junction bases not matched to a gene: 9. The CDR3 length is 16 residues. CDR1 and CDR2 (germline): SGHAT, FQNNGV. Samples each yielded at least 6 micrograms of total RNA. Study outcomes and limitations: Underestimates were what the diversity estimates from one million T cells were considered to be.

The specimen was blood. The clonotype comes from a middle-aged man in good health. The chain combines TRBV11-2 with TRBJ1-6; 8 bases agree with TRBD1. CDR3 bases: TGTGCCAGCAGCCCTGACAGGGGAGGGAGTAATTCACCCCTCCACTTT. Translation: CASSPDRGGSNSPLHF. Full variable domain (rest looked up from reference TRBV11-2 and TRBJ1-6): EAGVAQSPRYKIIEKRQSVAFWCNPISGHATLYWYQQILGQGPKLLIQFQNNGVVDDSQLPKDRFSAERLKGVDSTLKIQPAKLEDSAVYLCASSPDRGGSNSPLHFGNGTRLTVT.